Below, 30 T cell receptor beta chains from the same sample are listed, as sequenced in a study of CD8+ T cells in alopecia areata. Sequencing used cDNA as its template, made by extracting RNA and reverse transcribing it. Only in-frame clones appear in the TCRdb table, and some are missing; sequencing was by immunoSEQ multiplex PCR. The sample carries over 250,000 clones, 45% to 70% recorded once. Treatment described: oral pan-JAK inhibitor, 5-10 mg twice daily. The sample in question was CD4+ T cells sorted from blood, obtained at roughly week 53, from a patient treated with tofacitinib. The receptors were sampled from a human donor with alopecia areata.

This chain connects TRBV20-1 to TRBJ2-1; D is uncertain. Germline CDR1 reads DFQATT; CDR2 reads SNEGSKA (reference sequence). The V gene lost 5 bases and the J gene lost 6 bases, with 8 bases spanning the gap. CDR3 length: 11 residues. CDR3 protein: CSASLVNEQFF. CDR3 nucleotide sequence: TGCAGTGCTTCCCTCGTCAATGAGCAGTTCTTC.

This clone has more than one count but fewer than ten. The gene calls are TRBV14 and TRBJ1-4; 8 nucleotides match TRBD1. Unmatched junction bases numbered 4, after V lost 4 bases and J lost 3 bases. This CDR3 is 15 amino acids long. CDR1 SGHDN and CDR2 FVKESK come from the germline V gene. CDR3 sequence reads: CASSPRTGSNEKLFF. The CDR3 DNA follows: TGTGCCAGCAGCCCCAGGACAGGGTCTAATGAAAAACTGTTTTTT.

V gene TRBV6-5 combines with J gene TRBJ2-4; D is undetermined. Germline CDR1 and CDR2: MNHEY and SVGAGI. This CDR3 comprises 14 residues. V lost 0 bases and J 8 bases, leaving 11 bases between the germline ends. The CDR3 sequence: CASSYSPWVDIQYF. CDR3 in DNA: TGTGCCAGCAGTTACTCCCCATGGGTGGACATTCAGTACTTC.

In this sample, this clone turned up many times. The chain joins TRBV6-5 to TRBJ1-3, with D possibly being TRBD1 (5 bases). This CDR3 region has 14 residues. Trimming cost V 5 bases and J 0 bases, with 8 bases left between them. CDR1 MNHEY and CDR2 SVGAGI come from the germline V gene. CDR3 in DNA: TGTGCCAGCAGTCCTGACAGCTCTGGAAACACCATATATTTT. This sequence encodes CASSPDSSGNTIYF.

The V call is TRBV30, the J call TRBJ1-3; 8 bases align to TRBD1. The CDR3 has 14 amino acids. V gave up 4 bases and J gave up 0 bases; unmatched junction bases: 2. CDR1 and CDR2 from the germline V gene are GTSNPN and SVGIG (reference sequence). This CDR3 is CAWNDRGSGNTIYF. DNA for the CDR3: TGTGCCTGGAACGACAGGGGCTCTGGAAACACCATATATTTT.

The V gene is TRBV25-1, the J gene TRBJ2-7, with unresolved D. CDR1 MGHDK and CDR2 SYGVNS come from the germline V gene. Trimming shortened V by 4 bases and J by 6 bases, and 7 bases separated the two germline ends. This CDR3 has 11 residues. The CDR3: CASSAVREQYF. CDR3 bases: TGTGCCAGCAGTGCGGTTCGCGAGCAGTACTTC.

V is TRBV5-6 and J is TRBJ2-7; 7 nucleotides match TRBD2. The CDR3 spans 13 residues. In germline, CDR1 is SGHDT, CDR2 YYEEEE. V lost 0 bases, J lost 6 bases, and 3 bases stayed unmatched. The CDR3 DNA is TGTGCCAGCAGCTTGGGACTAGCATTCGAGCAGTACTTC. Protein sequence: CASSLGLAFEQYF.

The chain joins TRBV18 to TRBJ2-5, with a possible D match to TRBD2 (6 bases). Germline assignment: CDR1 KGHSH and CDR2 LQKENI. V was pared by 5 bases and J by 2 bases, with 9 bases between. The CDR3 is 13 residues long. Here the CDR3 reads CASSAGGQETQYF. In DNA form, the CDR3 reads TGTGCCAGCTCAGCCGGGGGACAAGAGACCCAGTACTTC.

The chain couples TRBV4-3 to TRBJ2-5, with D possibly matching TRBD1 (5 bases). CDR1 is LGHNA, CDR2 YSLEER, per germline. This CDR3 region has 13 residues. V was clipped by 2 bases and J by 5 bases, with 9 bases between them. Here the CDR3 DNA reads TGCGCCAGCAGCCAATATCACAGGGAGACCCAGTACTTC. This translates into CASSQYHRETQYF.

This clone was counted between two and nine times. The CDR3, as DNA: TGCGCCAGCAGCCCATATTTAGGAGGGGGCTCCGAGCAGTACTTC. This sequence encodes CASSPYLGGGSEQYF. The chain recombines TRBV4-1 with TRBJ2-7; D perhaps matches TRBD1 (7 bases). Germline CDR1 is MGHRA and CDR2 is YSYEKL. Trimming shortened V by 4 bases and J by 6 bases, and 19 bases separated the two germline ends. This CDR3 is built from 15 residues.

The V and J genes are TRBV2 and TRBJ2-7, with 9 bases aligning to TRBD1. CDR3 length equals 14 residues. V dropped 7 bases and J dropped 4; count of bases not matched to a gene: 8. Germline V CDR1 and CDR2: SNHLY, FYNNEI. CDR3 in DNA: TGTGCCAGCACTGGGGACAGGGCTTTGTACGAGCAGTACTTC. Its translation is CASTGDRALYEQYF. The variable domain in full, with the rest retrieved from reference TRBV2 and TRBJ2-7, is EPEVTQTPSHQVTQMGQEVILRCVPISNHLYFYWYRQILGQKVEFLVSFYNNEISEKSEIFDDQFSVERPDGSNFTLKIRSTKLEDSAMYFCASTGDRALYEQYFGPGTRLTVT.

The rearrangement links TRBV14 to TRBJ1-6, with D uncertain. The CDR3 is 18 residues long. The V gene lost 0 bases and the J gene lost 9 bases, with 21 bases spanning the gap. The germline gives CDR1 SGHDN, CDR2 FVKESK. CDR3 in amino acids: CASSQDLTARGLLSPLHF. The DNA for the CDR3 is TGTGCCAGCAGCCAAGATTTAACTGCAAGAGGGTTACTTTCACCCCTCCACTTT.

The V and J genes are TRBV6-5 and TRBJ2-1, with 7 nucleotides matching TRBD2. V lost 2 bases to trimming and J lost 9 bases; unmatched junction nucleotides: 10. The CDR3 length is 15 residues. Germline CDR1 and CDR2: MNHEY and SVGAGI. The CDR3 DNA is TGTGCCAGCAGTTACCTCGGGACTGGGGGGGGTGAGCAGTTCTTC. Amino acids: CASSYLGTGGGEQFF.

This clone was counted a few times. The CDR3 sequence: CASSSQSQGVTQYF. CDR3 DNA sequence: TGCGCCAGCAGCTCACAGTCTCAAGGGGTGACCCAGTACTTC. The gene calls are TRBV5-1 and TRBJ2-5; possible D gene TRBD1, 5 bases. Germline V CDR1 and CDR2: SGHRS, YFSETQ. This CDR3 comprises 14 residues. Trimming shortened V by 3 bases and J by 7 bases, and 16 bases separated the two germline ends.

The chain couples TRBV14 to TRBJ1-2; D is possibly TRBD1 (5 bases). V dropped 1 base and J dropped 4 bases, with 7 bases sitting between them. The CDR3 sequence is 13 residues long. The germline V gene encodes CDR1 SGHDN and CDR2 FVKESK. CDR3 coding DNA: TGTGCCAGCAGCCAAGGACAGATCTATGGCTACACCTTC. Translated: CASSQGQIYGYTF. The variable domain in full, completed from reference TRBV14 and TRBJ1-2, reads EAGVTQFPSHSVIEKGQTVTLRCDPISGHDNLYWYRRVMGKEIKFLLHFVKESKQDESGMPNNRFLAERTGGTYSTLKVQPAELEDSGVYFCASSQGQIYGYTFGSGTRLTVV.

CDR3 sequence (DNA): TGTGCCAGCAGTGTACAGGTAAACACTGAAGCTTTCTTT. Amino acid sequence: CASSVQVNTEAFF. This rearrangement joins TRBV25-1 to TRBJ1-1; D perhaps matches TRBD1 (5 bases). CDR1 MGHDK and CDR2 SYGVNS come from the germline V gene. The CDR3 consists of 13 residues. Trimming pared 4 bases from V and 2 bases from J, leaving 8 bases between.

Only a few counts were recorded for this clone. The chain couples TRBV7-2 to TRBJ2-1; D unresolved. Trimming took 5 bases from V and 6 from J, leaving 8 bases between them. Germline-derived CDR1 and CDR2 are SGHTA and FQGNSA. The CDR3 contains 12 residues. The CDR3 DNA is TGTGCCAGCAGCATATCGAGCAATGAGCAGTTCTTC. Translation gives CASSISSNEQFF.

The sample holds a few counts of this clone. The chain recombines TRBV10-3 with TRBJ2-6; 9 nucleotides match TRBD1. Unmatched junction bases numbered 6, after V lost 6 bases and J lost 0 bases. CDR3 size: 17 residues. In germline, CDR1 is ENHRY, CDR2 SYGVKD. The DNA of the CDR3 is TGTGCCATCAGCGGAGGACAGGGGAACTCTGGGGCCAACGTCCTGACTTTC. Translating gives CAISGGQGNSGANVLTF.

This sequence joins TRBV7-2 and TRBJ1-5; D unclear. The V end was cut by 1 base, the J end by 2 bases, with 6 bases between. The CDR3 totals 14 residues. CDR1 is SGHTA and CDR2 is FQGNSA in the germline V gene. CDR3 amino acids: CASSLEGGNQPQHF. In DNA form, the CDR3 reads TGTGCCAGCAGCTTAGAAGGCGGCAATCAGCCCCAGCATTTT.

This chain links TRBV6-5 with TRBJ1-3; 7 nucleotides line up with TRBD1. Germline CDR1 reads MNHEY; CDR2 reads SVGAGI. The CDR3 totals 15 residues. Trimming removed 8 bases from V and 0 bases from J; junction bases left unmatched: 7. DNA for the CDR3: TGTGCCAGCGGCTATGGGACAGTCTCTGGAAACACCATATATTTT. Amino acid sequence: CASGYGTVSGNTIYF.

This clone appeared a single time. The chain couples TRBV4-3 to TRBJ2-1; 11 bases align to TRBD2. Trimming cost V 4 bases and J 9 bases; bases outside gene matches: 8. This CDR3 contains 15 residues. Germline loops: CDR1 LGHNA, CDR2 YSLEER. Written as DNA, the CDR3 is TGCGCCAGCAGCCTGGGGCTAGCGGGAGGTATTGAGCAGTTCTTC. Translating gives CASSLGLAGGIEQFF.

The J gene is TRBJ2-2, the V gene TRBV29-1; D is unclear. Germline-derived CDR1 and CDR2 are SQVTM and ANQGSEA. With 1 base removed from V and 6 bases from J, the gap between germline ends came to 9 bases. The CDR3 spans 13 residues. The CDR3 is CSVEAKHPGELFF. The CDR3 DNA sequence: TGCAGCGTTGAAGCTAAACACCCCGGGGAGCTGTTTTTT.

The CDR3 region has the DNA TGTGCCAGCAGACCGAAAGTAACCACCGGGGAGCTGTTTTTT. Its protein product is CASRPKVTTGELFF. This chain connects TRBV7-9 to TRBJ2-2; D uncertain. CDR1 is SEHNR and CDR2 is FQNEAQ in the germline V gene (reference sequence). This CDR3 has 14 residues. The V and J ends lost 6 bases and 4 bases respectively, with 12 bases between them. Full variable domain (missing parts from reference TRBV7-9 and TRBJ2-2): DTGVSQNPRHKITKRGQNVTFRCDPISEHNRLYWYRQTLGQGPEFLTYFQNEAQLEKSRLLSDRFSAERPKGSFSTLEIQRTEQGDSAMYLCASRPKVTTGELFFGEGSRLTVL.

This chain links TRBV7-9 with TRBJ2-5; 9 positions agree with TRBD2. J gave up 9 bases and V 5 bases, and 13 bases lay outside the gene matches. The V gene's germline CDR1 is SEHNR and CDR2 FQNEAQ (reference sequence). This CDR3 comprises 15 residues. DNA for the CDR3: TGTGCCAGCAGCCCGGCCAATAGCGGGGGAGCCCCCCAGTACTTC. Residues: CASSPANSGGAPQYF.

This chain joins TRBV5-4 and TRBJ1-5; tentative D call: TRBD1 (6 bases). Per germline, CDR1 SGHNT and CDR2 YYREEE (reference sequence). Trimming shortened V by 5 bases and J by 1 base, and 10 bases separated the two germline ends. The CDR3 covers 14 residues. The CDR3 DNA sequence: TGTGCCAGCAGTCAGGGGCCAAGCAATCAGCCCCAGCATTTT. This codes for CASSQGPSNQPQHF. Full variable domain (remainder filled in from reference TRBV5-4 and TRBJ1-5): ETGVTQSPTHLIKTRGQQVTLRCSSQSGHNTVSWYQQALGQGPQFIFQYYREEENGRGNFPPRFSGLQFPNYSSELNVNALELDDSALYLCASSQGPSNQPQHFGDGTRLSIL.

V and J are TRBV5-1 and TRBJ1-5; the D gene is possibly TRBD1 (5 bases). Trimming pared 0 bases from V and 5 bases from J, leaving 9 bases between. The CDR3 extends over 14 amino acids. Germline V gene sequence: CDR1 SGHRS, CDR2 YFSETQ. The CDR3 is CASSLDGAHQPQHF. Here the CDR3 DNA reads TGCGCCAGCAGCTTGGATGGGGCTCATCAGCCCCAGCATTTT.

DNA of the CDR3: TGCGCCAGCAGCCAAGTGGGACAGACCTACGAGCAGTACTTC. Translation: CASSQVGQTYEQYF. The rearrangement uses TRBV4-3 and TRBJ2-7; 7 bases are a match to TRBD1. The length of the CDR3 is 14 residues. J gave up 2 bases and V 1 base, and 2 bases lay outside the gene matches. Germline-derived CDR1 and CDR2 are LGHNA and YSLEER.

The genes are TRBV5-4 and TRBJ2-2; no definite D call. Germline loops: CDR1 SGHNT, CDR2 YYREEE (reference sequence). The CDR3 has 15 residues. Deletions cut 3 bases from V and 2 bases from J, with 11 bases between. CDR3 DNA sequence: TGTGCCAGCAGCTCCCGGGCCCATAACACCGGGGAGCTGTTTTTT. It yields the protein CASSSRAHNTGELFF.

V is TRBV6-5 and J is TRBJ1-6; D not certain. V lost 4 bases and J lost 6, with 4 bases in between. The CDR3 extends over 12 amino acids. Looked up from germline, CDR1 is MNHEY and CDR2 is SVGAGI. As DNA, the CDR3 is TGTGCCAGCAGTTGGGGTAATTCACCCCTCCACTTT. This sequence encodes CASSWGNSPLHF.

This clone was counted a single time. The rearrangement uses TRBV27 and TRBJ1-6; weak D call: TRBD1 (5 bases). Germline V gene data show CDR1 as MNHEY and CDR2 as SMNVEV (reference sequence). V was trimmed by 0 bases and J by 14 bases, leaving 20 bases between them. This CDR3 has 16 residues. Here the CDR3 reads CASSLSLGTTKDSLHF. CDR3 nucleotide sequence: TGTGCCAGCAGTTTATCGCTGGGGACTACCAAGGACTCCCTCCACTTT.